The 30 T cell receptor delta chains given below trace back to one sample, sequenced in a study of γδ T cells in repeated Plasmodium falciparum infection. Flow sorting of PBMC yielded separate Vgamma9/Vdelta2+ and Vdelta2-negative gammadelta T cell populations for bulk repertoire analysis. With CATT, TCRdb re-called clones from the multiplex PCR reads. Among 85,000 to 95,000 delta-chain clones, under 1.5% were seen once, and the ten largest hold 8.5% to 10%. The sample consisted of gamma-delta T cells from blood. These receptors were obtained from a pool of human donors (malaria-infected and uninfected, not separated).

Many counts were recorded for this clone. The chain couples TRDV1 to TRDJ1, with D maybe TRDD3 (6 bases). With 3 bases removed from V and 0 bases from J, the gap between germline ends came to 20 bases. This CDR3 contains 18 residues. Germline V gene lookup returns CDR1 TSWWSYY and CDR2 QGS. The chain's CDR3 is CALGDGWKGGRYTDKLIF. CDR3 nucleotide sequence: TGTGCTCTTGGGGACGGCTGGAAAGGGGGACGATACACCGATAAACTCATCTTT.

Of note for this clone: Since a far larger clone is one base different, this is likely a read error. The sample contains more than one DNA sequence encoding this CDR3. V is TRDV1 and J is TRDJ1, with D tentatively TRDD3 (5 bases). The J gene, left out of TCRdb, was set here by checking the DNA against germline. In germline, CDR1 is TSWWSYY, CDR2 QGS. The CDR3 is 20 amino acids. V lost 0 bases to trimming and J lost 0 bases, with 23 bases between them. In DNA form, the CDR3 reads TGTGCTCTTGGGGAACTTAGGAGATACCTCAAGCTAGTCTACACCGATAAACTCATCTTT. Its protein product is CALGELRRYLKLVYTDKLIF.

The table lists this clone with a few counts. TCRdb's entry gives the protein of a much larger clone, which mismatches this DNA's translation at residue 7, likely from a read error; the protein reported here is translated from the DNA. V gene TRDV1 combines with J gene TRDJ3; 10 nucleotides line up with TRDD3. TCRdb gives no J gene; it was assigned here by matching the DNA to germline. The CDR3 is 23 amino acids. Germline trimming cut 3 bases from V and 0 bases from J; bases unmatched to any gene: 17. Germline V gives CDR1 TSWWSYY, CDR2 QGS. DNA of the CDR3: TGTGCTCTTGGGGACCCTGCATCCGGATCACTGGGGGATCTCTCCTGGGACACCCGACAGATGTTTTTC. Translation gives CALGDPASGSLGDLSWDTRQMFF.

This clone occurred a few times. One base separates it from a far larger clone, so it is likely a read error. Other DNA sequences in this specimen translate into the identical CDR3. The V gene call reads TRDV1; no J gene was called; TRDD3, the D gene given by the table, was not confirmed from the DNA. Germline V CDR1 and CDR2: TSWWSYY, QGS. The CDR3 is made up of 15 amino acids. CDR3 in amino acids: CALGEVYVLPHKLIF. The DNA for the CDR3 is TGTGCTCTTGGGGAAGTTTACGTCCTGCCCCACAAGCTCATCTTT.

This clone was seen only a few times. TCRdb attributes to this sequence the protein of a much larger clone, which differs from the DNA translation at residue 6; a read error is likely, and the protein displayed is translated from the DNA. V usage is TRDV2 and J usage is TRDJ1; no firm D call. Assignment of the J gene here rests on matching the DNA to germline, because TCRdb gives none. CDR1 is GEAIGNYY and CDR2 is EKD in the germline V gene. The V end was cut by 7 bases, the J end by 0 bases, with 17 bases between. The CDR3 runs 15 residues. The DNA for the CDR3 is TGTGCCTGCAATACTGAGGGACATTACACCGATAAACTCATCTTT. Translation: CACNTEGHYTDKLIF.

This clone was counted between two and nine times. A read error likely explains why the TCRdb protein, taken from a much larger clone, differs from this DNA's translation at residue 10; the protein shown is translated from the DNA. The chain is built from TRDV1 and TRDJ1; D remains unclear. No J segment appears in TCRdb, so it was assigned here by matching the sequence to germline. Germline V gene sequence: CDR1 TSWWSYY, CDR2 QGS. V was shortened by 2 bases and J by 0 bases, with 13 bases between the two germline ends. The CDR3 has 16 residues. The CDR3 region is CALGEIPGWHTDKLIF. CDR3 DNA sequence: TGTGCTCTTGGGGAAATCCCTGGTTGGCACACCGATAAACTCATCTTT.

Comments on this clone: It differs at one base from a far larger clone, so likely a read error. Other DNA variants within this sample encode the same CDR3. The chain links TRDV1 to TRDJ1; 9 nucleotides line up with TRDD3. The J gene, left out of TCRdb, was set here by checking the DNA against germline. Germline CDR1 is TSWWSYY and CDR2 is QGS. This CDR3 is built from 22 residues. The CDR3 sequence is CALGPLEFLRSILGDYTDKLIF. For the CDR3, the DNA is TGTGCTCTTGGGCCCCTGGAATTCCTTCGATCTATACTGGGGGACTACACCGACAAACTCATCTTT.

The table lists this clone with a few counts. TCRdb's protein, taken from a much larger clone, differs from this DNA's translation at residue 9, likely owing to a read error; the protein displayed comes from the DNA. The chain recombines TRDV2 with TRDJ1; 8 nucleotides match TRDD3. No J gene is reported in TCRdb; it was inferred here by comparing the DNA with germline. The germline V gene has CDR1 GEAIGNYY and CDR2 EKD. CDR3 length: 14 residues. V was clipped by 2 bases and J by 4 bases; unmatched bases: 5. The CDR3 reads CACDNLGDDDKLIF. Here the CDR3 DNA reads TGTGCCTGTGACAATCTGGGGGACGACGATAAACTCATCTTT.

A note on this clone: A single base is all that separates this from a far larger clone, so a read error is likely. The same CDR3 is also encoded by other DNA sequences in this sample. The chain couples TRDV1 to TRDJ1; tentatively, D is TRDD2 (9 bases). The germline V gene has CDR1 TSWWSYY and CDR2 QGS. The CDR3 is 22 amino acids. CDR3 in amino acids: CALGPKPSYVVLGGCYTDKLIF. The CDR3 coding sequence is TGTGCCCTTGGGCCTAAGCCTTCCTACGTGGTACTGGGGGGTTGTTACACCGATAAACTCATCTTT.

Many counts were recorded for this clone. With a far larger clone one base away, a read error is the likely cause. The identical CDR3 is also encoded by other nucleotide sequences in the sample. The chain has TRDV1 and TRDJ1; D might be TRDD3 (6 bases). Germline V CDR1 and CDR2: TSWWSYY, QGS. The CDR3 loop spans 18 amino acids. CDR3 protein: CALGDFRLSSLYTDKLIF. The CDR3 coding sequence is TGTGCCCTTGGGGATTTCCGGCTCTCCTCCCTATACACCGATAAACTCATCTTT.

For this clone: Translating this DNA gives a protein that differs at residue 8 from the TCRdb one, which belongs to a much larger clone; a read error is likely, and the protein shown is this translation. CDR3 coding DNA: TGTGCCTGTGACACCGGAGGGGCTCACACCGATAAACTCATCTTT. It encodes CACDTGGAHTDKLIF. The chain links TRDV2 to TRDJ1; D gene uncertain. Matching the DNA to germline supplied the J gene, which TCRdb does not give. The CDR3 is 15 amino acids. V was clipped by 0 bases and J by 0 bases, with 10 bases between them. CDR1 is GEAIGNYY and CDR2 is EKD in the germline V gene.

As concerns this clone: The TCRdb protein comes from a much larger clone and disagrees with this DNA's translation at residue 5, likely due to a read error; the protein given here is derived from the DNA. The rearrangement links TRDV1 to TRDJ1; 13 nucleotides align to TRDD3. CDR3 size: 19 residues. The V gene's germline CDR1 is TSWWSYY and CDR2 QGS. Germline trimming cut 4 bases from V and 4 bases from J; bases unmatched to any gene: 15. Written as DNA, the CDR3 is TGTGCTCTTGGGGGAGGTTGGAACTGGGGGATACGAGGAGACGATAAACTCATCTTT. Protein product: CALGGGWNWGIRGDDKLIF.

Only a few counts were recorded for this clone. TCRdb's protein for this DNA is that of a much larger clone and differs from the translation at residue 4, likely a read error; the protein shown is the DNA translation. J is TRDJ1 and V is TRDV1; 13 nucleotides align to TRDD3. Since TCRdb gives no J gene, matching the DNA to germline was used here to assign it. The CDR3 loop spans 22 amino acids. The germline CDR1 and CDR2 sequences are TSWWSYY and QGS. CDR3 amino acids: CALREIGSYPYWGIRGPDKLIF. The CDR3 coding sequence is TGTGCTCTTAGGGAAATCGGATCCTACCCGTACTGGGGGATACGCGGGCCCGATAAACTCATCTTT.

Only a few counts were recorded for this clone. A far larger clone differs by one base, so this is likely a read error. Other nucleotide sequences from this sample produce the same CDR3. The chain employs TRDV2 and TRDJ1; D is undetermined. The J gene, missing from TCRdb, was assigned here through DNA to germline matching. CDR3 length: 21 amino acids. The ends were cut back, 0 bases at V and 4 bases at J, with 32 bases in the middle. The V gene's germline CDR1 is GEAIGNYY and CDR2 EKD. The CDR3 sequence is CACDTVQGAKNFQGEGDKLIF. The CDR3 region has the DNA TGTGCCTGTGACACCGTTCAAGGGGCTAAAAATTTCCAGGGTGAGGGCGATAAACTCATCTTT.

Worth noting for this clone: TCRdb records a much larger clone's protein for this DNA, with a difference at residue 9 that likely arises from a read error; the protein given is the translation of the DNA. The chain has TRDV3 and TRDJ1; 12 bases align to TRDD3. Per the germline V gene, CDR1 is TVYSNPD and CDR2 is GDNSRS (reference sequence). Losses at the gene ends were 3 bases for V and 0 bases for J; bases not matched to a gene: 8. The CDR3 spans 16 residues. The CDR3 here is CALQYWGIPYTDKLIF. The CDR3 DNA reads as TGTGCCTTACAGTACTGGGGGATACCGTACACCGATAAACTCATCTTT.

This clone was seen a few times. A far larger clone is just one base off, so this is likely a read error. TRDV1 is the V gene, and the J gene was not called; no DNA check was done on the table's D call, TRDD3. Per the germline V gene, CDR1 is TSWWSYY and CDR2 is QGS. There are 15 residues in the CDR3. The CDR3 nucleotides are TGTGCTCTTGGGGAATTATGGGAGGTCACCGATAAGCTCATCTTT. It is translated as CALGELWEVTDKLIF.

On this clone: The protein recorded in TCRdb matches a much larger clone and deviates from this DNA's translation at residue 13, suggesting a read error; the protein here is obtained by translating the DNA. J is TRDJ1 and V is TRDV1, with TRDD3 matching 11 bases. Germline matching of the DNA provided the J gene here, since TCRdb leaves it blank. Germline CDR1 is TSWWSYY and CDR2 is QGS. J was trimmed by 6 bases and V by 4 bases; bases with no gene match: 13. CDR3 length equals 17 residues. The CDR3 region is CALGGRLGDSYSNKLIF. The DNA of the CDR3 is TGTGCTCTTGGGGGGCGACTGGGGGATAGTTACTCCAATAAACTCATCTTT.

Concerning this clone: The protein that TCRdb holds for this DNA derives from a much larger clone and differs from the translated DNA at residue 15, which likely indicates a read error; the protein shown here is translated from the DNA. The rearrangement links TRDV1 to TRDJ1; 8 positions match TRDD3. Germline V gives CDR1 TSWWSYY, CDR2 QGS. The CDR3 covers 19 residues. V lost 2 bases to trimming and J lost 8 bases; unmatched junction nucleotides: 22. CDR3 amino acids: CALGEASSPNYWGGCKLIF. CDR3 nucleotides: TGTGCTCTTGGGGAAGCGTCGAGTCCCAACTACTGGGGGGGCTGCAAACTCATCTTT.

A few counts support this clone. The protein TCRdb gives is from a much larger clone and does not agree with this DNA's translation at residue 13, likely a read error; the protein shown here comes from the DNA. The CDR3: CAYSGVGYWGIHVRDKLIF. The CDR3 nucleotides are TGTGCTTATAGCGGGGTCGGCTACTGGGGGATACACGTAAGGGATAAACTCATCTTT. The J gene is TRDJ1, the V gene TRAV38-2/DV8; the match to TRDD3 covers 12 bases. The trim removed 5 bases at V and 5 bases at J, leaving 19 bases unmatched. The CDR3 length is 19 residues. CDR1 is TSESDYY, CDR2 QEAYKQQN, per germline.

This clone has just a few counts. The TCRdb protein comes from a much larger clone and disagrees with this DNA's translation at residue 5, likely due to a read error; the protein given here is derived from the DNA. V is TRDV1 and J is TRDJ1, with 10 bases fitting TRDD3. TCRdb supplies no J gene; here it was assigned by aligning the nucleotide sequence to germline. V gave up 4 bases and J gave up 10 bases; unmatched junction bases: 24. The CDR3 runs 19 residues. Per germline, CDR1 TSWWSYY and CDR2 QGS. The CDR3 sequence is CALGGRHRLLWGIGWGLIF. DNA of the CDR3: TGTGCTCTTGGGGGACGCCATCGACTTCTCTGGGGGATAGGTTGGGGACTCATCTTT.

Only a few counts were recorded for this clone. The mismatch at residue 4 between this DNA's translation and the TCRdb protein of a much larger clone likely reflects a read error; the protein shown is translated from the DNA. This chain connects TRDV2 to TRDJ1; D ambiguous. The CDR3 has 17 residues. Germline V gene lookup returns CDR1 GEAIGNYY and CDR2 EKD. The CDR3, as DNA: TGTGCCTGTAACACCGCCGGGGTTCTCCGGTACACCGATAAACTCATCTTT. It yields the protein CACNTAGVLRYTDKLIF.

Comment on this clone: A read error is the likely source, as a far larger clone sits one nucleotide away. The sample has other DNA sequences that encode this CDR3 too. The chain recombines TRDV1 with TRDJ1; 7 positions agree with TRDD2. Germline CDR1 reads TSWWSYY; CDR2 reads QGS. This CDR3 is built from 13 residues. J was trimmed by 4 bases and V by 4 bases; bases with no gene match: 3. DNA of the CDR3: TGTGCTCTTGGGGTCCCTTCCTGCGATAAACTCATCTTT. This gives the protein CALGVPSCDKLIF.

This clone was observed a handful of times. This may come from a read error, since a much larger clone is one base off. The J gene is TRDJ1, the V gene TRDV1, with D possibly being TRDD3 (5 bases). No J segment appears in TCRdb, so it was assigned here by matching the sequence to germline. CDR3 size: 17 residues. Germline CDR1 reads TSWWSYY; CDR2 reads QGS. Deletions cut 3 bases from V and 2 bases from J, with 19 bases between. CDR3 nucleotide sequence: TGTGCTCTTGGGGAGCGGCCTCCGGTGGATATAACCGATAAACTCATCTTT. Translation: CALGERPPVDITDKLIF.

Remarks on this clone: The amino acid sequence in TCRdb belongs to a much larger clone and departs from this DNA's translation at residue 9, likely a sequencing read error; the sequence shown is translated from the DNA. This chain connects TRDV3 to TRDJ1; 9 nucleotides agree with TRDD3. Per the germline V gene, CDR1 is TVYSNPD and CDR2 is GDNSRS (reference sequence). The J segment lost 0 bases and the V segment lost 2 bases, leaving 13 bases of the junction unmatched. The CDR3 runs to 17 residues. The DNA for the CDR3 is TGTGCCTTTCCAGATACTGGGGGACCGTCCTACACCGATAAACTCATCTTT. Its translation is CAFPDTGGPSYTDKLIF.

A word on this clone: TCRdb pairs this DNA with a much larger clone's protein that differs at residue 5, likely a read error; the protein shown was translated from the DNA. This chain connects TRDV1 to TRDJ1; D gene unclear. V was shortened by 5 bases and J by 8 bases, with 12 bases between the two germline ends. CDR3 size: 12 residues. Germline lookup yields CDR1 TSWWSYY and CDR2 QGS. The CDR3 spells CALGKRGHKLIF. CDR3 coding DNA: TGTGCTCTTGGGAAACGGGGCCACAAACTCATCTTT.

On this clone itself: TCRdb shows a much larger clone's protein in place of this DNA's translation, and the two differ at residue 14, likely through a read error; the protein shown is translated from the DNA. The V and J genes are TRDV2 and TRDJ2; 7 positions match TRDD3. The germline gives CDR1 GEAIGNYY, CDR2 EKD. This CDR3 has 19 amino acids. Here the CDR3 DNA reads TGTGCCTGTGACCCTCTAAGTGGGGATAACCCCGCTTTGGCAGCACAACTCTTCTTT. Encoded protein: CACDPLSGDNPALAAQLFF.

The rearrangement joins TRDV1 to TRDJ1, with 10 bases matching TRDD3. TCRdb supplies no J gene; here it was assigned by aligning the nucleotide sequence to germline. Germline V gene lookup returns CDR1 TSWWSYY and CDR2 QGS. The trim removed 1 base at V and 7 bases at J, leaving 36 bases unmatched. There are 25 residues in the CDR3. CDR3 sequence: CALGEPQVWVPTFPVRTGGSLKLIF. The CDR3 DNA reads as TGTGCTCTTGGGGAACCCCAGGTGTGGGTCCCTACTTTTCCAGTCCGCACTGGGGGATCCCTTAAACTCATCTTT.

Concerning this clone: For this DNA, TCRdb reports the protein of a much larger clone, which diverges at residue 7, most likely from a read error; the protein presented here is translated directly from the DNA. J is TRDJ1 and V is TRDV2; D is perhaps TRDD3 (6 bases). In the absence of a J gene in TCRdb, the DNA was matched to germline to assign it here. CDR3 size: 17 residues. Trimming pared 3 bases from V and 0 bases from J, leaving 19 bases between. The germline V gene has CDR1 GEAIGNYY and CDR2 EKD. The CDR3 loop is CACDGLAGVAYTDKLIF. CDR3 coding DNA: TGTGCCTGTGACGGGCTTGCTGGGGTGGCGTACACCGATAAACTCATCTTT.

Notes on this clone: The protein TCRdb gives is from a much larger clone and does not agree with this DNA's translation at residue 8, likely a read error; the protein shown here comes from the DNA. This sequence joins TRDV1 and TRDJ1, with 7 bases lining up with TRDD3. The CDR3 totals 19 residues. With 4 bases clipped from V and 4 bases from J, the junction kept 21 bases outside the gene matches. Germline loops: CDR1 TSWWSYY, CDR2 QGS. For the CDR3, the DNA is TGTGCTCTTGGGGGATTCGATAGCTACGTACTGGGGCATATCGATAAACTCATCTTT. It is translated as CALGGFDSYVLGHIDKLIF.

The rearrangement joins TRDV1 to TRDJ1, with no clear D. Because TCRdb records no J gene, it was assigned here through a match of the DNA to germline. The germline CDR1 and CDR2 sequences are TSWWSYY and QGS. CDR3 length equals 12 residues. Trimming shortened V by 7 bases and J by 0 bases, and 6 bases separated the two germline ends. CDR3 loop: CALDVYTDKLIF. CDR3 DNA: TGTGCTCTTGACGTTTACACCGATAAACTCATCTTT.